The 18 T cell receptor beta chains presented below share a single source sample, sequenced in a study of cytomegalovirus exposure and HLA in healthy donors. PCR employed 60 Vbeta and 13 Jbeta primers. Assay used: immunoSEQ multiplex PCR; TCRdb lists only in-frame clones, some missing. The profile shows about 200,000 clones, nearly 80% of them singletons. The sequencing input was PBMCs. All receptors come from a man aged 18 to 29 in good health and CMV-seronegative.

V and J are TRBV11-2 and TRBJ2-2, with D perhaps matching TRBD2 (6 bases). The CDR3 has 12 amino acids. V dropped 6 bases and J dropped 6 bases, with 8 bases sitting between them. From germline, CDR1 is SGHAT and CDR2 FQNNGV. The CDR3 DNA reads TGTGCCAGCAGTACGGGGGCCGGGGAGCTGTTTTTT. Its protein product is CASSTGAGELFF.

Concerning this clone: Within the sample, other DNA sequences also encode this same CDR3. J is TRBJ2-6 and V is TRBV6-5; D remains unclear. Germline V CDR1 and CDR2: MNHEY, SVGAGI. V was trimmed by 3 bases and J by 0 bases, leaving 6 bases between them. This CDR3 contains 15 residues. In nucleotides, the CDR3 is TGTGCCAGCAGTTATTCCAGCTCTGGGGCCAACGTCCTGACTTTC. This sequence encodes CASSYSSSGANVLTF.

This clone was detected once. This sequence joins TRBV29-1 and TRBJ1-5; possibly TRBD1 for D (5 bases). The CDR3 spans 13 residues. V shed 4 bases and J shed 3 bases, with 10 bases lying between them. Germline values: CDR1 SQVTM, CDR2 ANQGSEA. Here the CDR3 DNA reads TGCAGCGTTGTGCAGGGTCCCAATCAGCCCCAGCATTTT. Protein: CSVVQGPNQPQHF.

As DNA, the CDR3 is TGTGCCAGCAGCTTGGCCCTAGCAACAGATACGCAGTATTTT. This codes for CASSLALATDTQYF. The rearrangement links TRBV5-4 to TRBJ2-3; D might be TRBD2 (5 bases). Trimming cost V 0 bases and J 3 bases, with 8 bases left between them. This CDR3 region has 14 residues. Germline-derived CDR1 and CDR2 are SGHNT and YYREEE (reference sequence).

This chain connects TRBV9 to TRBJ1-4; 7 bases line up with TRBD1. J gave up 6 bases and V 9 bases, and 14 bases lay outside the gene matches. The CDR3 loop spans 15 amino acids. Germline CDR1 and CDR2: SGDLS and YYNGEE. In DNA form, the CDR3 reads TGTGCCATCTCCGGACAAAGACAGGGCTATGAAAAACTGTTTTTT. Translating gives CAISGQRQGYEKLFF.

The chain couples TRBV6-5 to TRBJ1-5, with D maybe TRBD1 (5 bases). Trimming cost V 4 bases and J 5 bases, with 18 bases left between them. The germline gives CDR1 MNHEY, CDR2 SVGAGI. This CDR3 contains 16 residues. The CDR3 region has the DNA TGTGCCAGCAGTTCGTGGAGGGGAGAGAAAGATCAGCCCCAGCATTTT. Amino acid sequence: CASSSWRGEKDQPQHF.

This chain joins TRBV13 and TRBJ1-1; 7 bases map to TRBD1. The CDR3 runs to 13 residues. Germline V gene sequence: CDR1 PRHDT, CDR2 FYEKMQ (reference sequence). The ends lost 5 bases at V and 6 bases at J; junction bases unmatched: 6. CDR3 amino acids: CASSAGTAAEAFF. The CDR3 DNA reads TGTGCCAGCAGCGCAGGGACAGCAGCTGAAGCTTTCTTT.

This rearrangement joins TRBV28 to TRBJ2-2; 9 bases agree with TRBD1. After removal of 6 bases from V and 5 bases from J, the junction contained 10 bases not matched to a gene. Germline CDR1 reads MDHEN; CDR2 reads SYDVKM. This CDR3 is 16 amino acids long. CDR3: CASSSPTGGWTGELFF. The CDR3 DNA reads TGTGCCAGCAGCTCCCCGACAGGGGGTTGGACCGGGGAGCTGTTTTTT.

The gene calls are TRBV7-2 and TRBJ1-6, with D hard to call. V was trimmed by 1 base and J by 4 bases, leaving 8 bases between them. This CDR3 contains 15 residues. Germline V lookup: CDR1 SGHTA, CDR2 FQGNSA. CDR3 amino acids: CASSLDSVYNSPLHF. The CDR3 DNA reads TGTGCCAGCAGCTTAGATTCAGTTTATAATTCACCCCTCCACTTT. Full variable domain (missing parts from reference TRBV7-2 and TRBJ1-6): GAGVSQSPSNKVTEKGKDVELRCDPISGHTALYWYRQSLGQGLEFLIYFQGNSAPDKSGLPSDRFSAERTGGSVSTLTIQRTQQEDSAVYLCASSLDSVYNSPLHFGNGTRLTVT.

V gene TRBV30 combines with J gene TRBJ1-3, with a tentative D call TRBD1 (6 bases). Trimming shortened V by 3 bases and J by 0 bases, and 15 bases separated the two germline ends. Germline loops: CDR1 GTSNPN, CDR2 SVGIG (reference sequence). CDR3 size: 16 residues. The DNA for the CDR3 is TGTGCCTGGAGAAAAATCTCGGGACACTCTGGAAACACCATATATTTT. Its protein is CAWRKISGHSGNTIYF.

V usage is TRBV4-3 and J usage is TRBJ2-1, with TRBD2 as a possible D gene (6 bases). Germline CDR1 is LGHNA and CDR2 is YSLEER. The CDR3 is 14 amino acids. V lost 2 bases, J lost 3 bases, and 8 bases lay in between. The CDR3 DNA sequence: TGCGCCAGCAGCCAAAGGGGACTCTACAATGAGCAGTTCTTC. Translation: CASSQRGLYNEQFF.

The chain carries TRBV7-6 and TRBJ1-1; weak D call: TRBD1 (5 bases). Looked up from germline, CDR1 is SGHVS and CDR2 is FNYEAQ. The V end was cut by 4 bases, the J end by 3 bases, with 12 bases between. The CDR3 length is 14 residues. The CDR3 DNA sequence: TGTGCCAGCAGCTCAGGGATTTCGGACACTGAAGCTTTCTTT. The encoded protein is CASSSGISDTEAFF.

The V gene is TRBV19, the J gene TRBJ1-3, with TRBD1 as a possible D gene (5 bases). CDR3 length equals 16 residues. Germline-derived CDR1 and CDR2 are LNHDA and SQIVND (reference sequence). Trimming stripped 5 bases from V and 2 bases from J, with 16 bases between. CDR3 sequence (DNA): TGTGCCAGTAGTGGAGTCTGGGGCGCAGCTGGAAACACCATATATTTT. This codes for CASSGVWGAAGNTIYF.

The CDR3 DNA follows: TGTGCCAGCAGCTCCGGACAGAATTCACCCCTCCACTTT. This translates into CASSSGQNSPLHF. V usage is TRBV11-2 and J usage is TRBJ1-6; TRBD1 might be the D (6 bases). Germline lookup yields CDR1 SGHAT and CDR2 FQNNGV. With 4 bases removed from V and 7 bases from J, the gap between germline ends came to 8 bases. CDR3 length equals 13 residues.

This clone has more than one count but fewer than ten. The rearrangement uses TRBV9 and TRBJ2-7, with TRBD1 matching over 7 bases. The ends lost 0 bases at V and 2 bases at J; junction bases unmatched: 5. The CDR3 length is 15 residues. Germline V lookup: CDR1 SGDLS, CDR2 YYNGEE. In DNA form, the CDR3 reads TGTGCCAGCAGCGTAGGAGGGGGCCCCGCCTACGAGCAGTACTTC. Translated, it gives CASSVGGGPAYEQYF.

This chain joins TRBV6-1 and TRBJ2-3, with 7 bases identical to TRBD2. V gave up 2 bases and J gave up 2 bases; unmatched junction bases: 7. Germline V gene lookup returns CDR1 MNHNS and CDR2 SASEGT. This CDR3 contains 16 residues. The CDR3 loop reads CASSELGGGVTDTQYF. As DNA, the CDR3 is TGTGCCAGCAGTGAACTGGGCGGGGGTGTCACAGATACGCAGTATTTT.

V and J are TRBV2 and TRBJ1-5; maybe TRBD1 (5 bases). Trimming took off 6 bases at V and 1 base at J, with 10 bases between the two ends. Germline lookup yields CDR1 SNHLY and CDR2 FYNNEI. This CDR3 has 14 residues. The DNA of the CDR3 is TGTGCCAGCAGCGCCCAGGGAAGCAATCAGCCCCAGCATTTT. Amino acid sequence: CASSAQGSNQPQHF.

The chain employs TRBV30 and TRBJ2-3; 7 bases map to TRBD1. This CDR3 comprises 14 residues. CDR1 is GTSNPN, CDR2 SVGIG, per germline (reference sequence). V lost 3 bases and J lost 6; bases outside the gene matches: 9. The CDR3 is CAWSIGGAGDTQYF. CDR3 nucleotides: TGTGCCTGGAGCATAGGGGGCGCCGGCGATACGCAGTATTTT.